A single T cell receptor (beta chain) is shown here with its context. Its antigen is undetermined. This record comes from a study of T cells in Graves' hyperthyroidism and ophthalmopathy. Study-wide results and limits: Onset of ophthalmopathy came a median roughly 6.4 months after the model predicted it. Most thyroid clonotypes expanded above 0.001 appeared in blood too.

Germline values: CDR1 SEHNR, CDR2 FQNEAQ (reference sequence). The CDR3 consists of 10 residues. Trimming took 5 bases from V and 10 from J, leaving 8 bases between them. What was amplified from RNA transcripts were TCR beta CDR3 regions. A set of HTBI primers served as the primers for a first-round RT-PCR of the TCR CDR3. Each CDR3 protein gets one entry after TCRdb re-called the multiplex PCR reads with MiXCR. The table has 450,000 to 700,000 distinct CDR3 sequences, under 60% seen once. Patients were excluded because of uncontrolled infection, other autoimmune disease, pregnancy or lactation. Material for sequencing was peripheral blood or thyroid tissue (not recorded which). V usage is TRBV7-9 and J usage is TRBJ2-5, with unresolved D. This receptor was obtained from an adult woman with Graves' disease, either hyperthyroidism or ophthalmopathy (not recorded which). Here the CDR3 reads CASSRVSQYF. DNA for the CDR3: TGTGCCAGCAGCCGAGTTAGCCAGTACTTC.